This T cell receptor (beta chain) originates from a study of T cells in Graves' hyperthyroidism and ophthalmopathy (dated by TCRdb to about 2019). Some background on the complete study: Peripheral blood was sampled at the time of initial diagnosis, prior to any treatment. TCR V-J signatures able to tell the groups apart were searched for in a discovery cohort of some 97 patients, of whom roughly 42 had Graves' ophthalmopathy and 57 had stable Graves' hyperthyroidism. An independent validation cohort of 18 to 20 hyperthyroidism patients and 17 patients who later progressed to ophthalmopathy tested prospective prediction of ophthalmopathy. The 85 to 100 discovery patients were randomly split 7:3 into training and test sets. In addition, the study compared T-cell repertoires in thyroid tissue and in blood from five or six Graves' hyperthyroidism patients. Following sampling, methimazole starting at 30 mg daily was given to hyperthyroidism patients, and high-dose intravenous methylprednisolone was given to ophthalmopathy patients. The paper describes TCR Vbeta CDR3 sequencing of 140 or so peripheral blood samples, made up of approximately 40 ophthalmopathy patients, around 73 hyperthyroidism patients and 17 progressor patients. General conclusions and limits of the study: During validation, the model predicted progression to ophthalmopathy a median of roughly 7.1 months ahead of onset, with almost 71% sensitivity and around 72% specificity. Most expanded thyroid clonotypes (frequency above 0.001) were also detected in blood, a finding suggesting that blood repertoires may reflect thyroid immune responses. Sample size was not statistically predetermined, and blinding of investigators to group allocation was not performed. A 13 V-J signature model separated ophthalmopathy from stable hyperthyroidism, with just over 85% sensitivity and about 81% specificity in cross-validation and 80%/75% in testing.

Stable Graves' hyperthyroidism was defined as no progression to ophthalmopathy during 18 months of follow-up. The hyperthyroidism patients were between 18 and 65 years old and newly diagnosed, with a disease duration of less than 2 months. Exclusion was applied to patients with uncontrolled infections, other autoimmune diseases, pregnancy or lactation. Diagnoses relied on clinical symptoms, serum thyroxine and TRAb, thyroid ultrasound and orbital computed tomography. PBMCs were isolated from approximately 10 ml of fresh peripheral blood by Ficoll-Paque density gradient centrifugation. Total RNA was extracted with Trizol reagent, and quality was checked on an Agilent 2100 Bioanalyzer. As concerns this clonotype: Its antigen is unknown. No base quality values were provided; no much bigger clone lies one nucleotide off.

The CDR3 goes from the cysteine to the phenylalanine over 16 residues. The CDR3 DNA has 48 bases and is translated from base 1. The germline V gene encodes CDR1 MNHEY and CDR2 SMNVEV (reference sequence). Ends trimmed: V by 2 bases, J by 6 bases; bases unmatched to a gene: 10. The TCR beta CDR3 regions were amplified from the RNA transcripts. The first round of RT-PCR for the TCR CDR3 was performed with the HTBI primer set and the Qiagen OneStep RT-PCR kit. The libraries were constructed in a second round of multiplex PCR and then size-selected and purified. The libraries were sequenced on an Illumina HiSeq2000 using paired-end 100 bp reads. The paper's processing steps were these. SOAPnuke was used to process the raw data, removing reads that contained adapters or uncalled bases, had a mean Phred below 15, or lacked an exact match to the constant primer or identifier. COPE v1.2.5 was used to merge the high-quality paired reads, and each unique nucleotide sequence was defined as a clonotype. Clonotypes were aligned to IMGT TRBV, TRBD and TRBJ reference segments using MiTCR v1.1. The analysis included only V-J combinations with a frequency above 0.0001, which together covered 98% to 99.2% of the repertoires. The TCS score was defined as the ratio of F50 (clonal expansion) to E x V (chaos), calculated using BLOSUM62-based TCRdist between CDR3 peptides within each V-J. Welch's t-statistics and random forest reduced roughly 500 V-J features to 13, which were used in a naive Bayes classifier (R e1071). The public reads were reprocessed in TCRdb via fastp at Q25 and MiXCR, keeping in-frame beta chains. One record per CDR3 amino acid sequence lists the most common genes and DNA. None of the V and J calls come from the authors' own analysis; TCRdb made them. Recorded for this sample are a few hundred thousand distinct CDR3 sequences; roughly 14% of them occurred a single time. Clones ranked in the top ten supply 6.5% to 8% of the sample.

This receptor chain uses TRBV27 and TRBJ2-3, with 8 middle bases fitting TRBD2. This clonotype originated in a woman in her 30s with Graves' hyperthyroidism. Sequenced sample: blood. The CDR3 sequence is CASSLISGLVADTQYF. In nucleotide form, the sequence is TGTGCCAGCAGTTTAATTTCGGGACTAGTTGCTGATACGCAGTATTTT.